This note documents a single T cell receptor beta chain sequence. CDR1 and CDR2 (germline): SGHRS, YFSETQ. The CDR3 length is 17 residues. The V and J ends lost 5 bases and 2 bases, in that order; junction bases with no gene match: 11. This table comes from immunoSEQ multiplex PCR, and its TCRdb copy is limited to in-frame clones, with some not included. The sample lists around 25,000 clones; 65% to 75% were seen once. This sample was taken from a study of early stage breast cancer tumors. This sequence joins TRBV5-1 and TRBJ2-7, with 12 bases identical to TRBD2. The sample taken for sequencing was breast tumor tissue. The TCR comes from a person aged 60 to 70 with breast cancer. CDR3 loop: CASRPTSGSVRAYEQYF. The CDR3 DNA is TGCGCCAGCAGGCCGACTAGCGGGAGCGTTCGAGCCTACGAGCAGTACTTC. The full variable domain, its missing parts supplied by reference TRBV5-1 and TRBJ2-7, is KAGVTQTPRYLIKTRGQQVTLSCSPISGHRSVSWYQQTPGQGLQFLFEYFSETQRNKGNFPGRFSGRQFSNSRSEMNVSTLELGDSALYLCASRPTSGSVRAYEQYFGPGTRLTVT.